This T cell receptor (beta chain) was observed in a study of identical twins. TCRdb ran MiXCR on the 5' RACE reads and lists one entry per CDR3 protein. The sample holds just under 650,000 distinct CDR3 sequences, 7% to 7.5% seen once. This clonotype was seen repeatedly, ten times or more. Trimming removed 2 bases at V and 3 bases at J, with 5 bases between. Germline V gene sequence: CDR1 MNHEY, CDR2 SMNVEV (reference sequence). There are 13 residues in the CDR3. This sample was also put to use in a study of yellow fever vaccine responses in identical twins.

The chain has TRBV27 and TRBJ2-1; the D is unclear. Sequences were obtained from PBMCs. This clonotype was obtained from a woman between 18 and 29 years old in good health. The CDR3 DNA is TGTGCCAGCAGTTTACGCCTCTACAATGAGCAGTTCTTC. Translating it yields CASSLRLYNEQFF.